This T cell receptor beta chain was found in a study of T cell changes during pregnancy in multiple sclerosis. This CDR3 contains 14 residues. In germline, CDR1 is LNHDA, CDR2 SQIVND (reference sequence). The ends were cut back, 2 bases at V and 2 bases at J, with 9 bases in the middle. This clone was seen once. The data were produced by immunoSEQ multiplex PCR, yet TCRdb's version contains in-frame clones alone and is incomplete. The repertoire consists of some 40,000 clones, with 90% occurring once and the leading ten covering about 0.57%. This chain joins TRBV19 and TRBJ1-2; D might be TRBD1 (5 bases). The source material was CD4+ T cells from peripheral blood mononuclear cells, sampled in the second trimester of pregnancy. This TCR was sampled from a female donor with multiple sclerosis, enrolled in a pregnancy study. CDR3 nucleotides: TGTGCCAGTAGTATATCCAGGGTCAACTATGGCTACACCTTC. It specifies CASSISRVNYGYTF.